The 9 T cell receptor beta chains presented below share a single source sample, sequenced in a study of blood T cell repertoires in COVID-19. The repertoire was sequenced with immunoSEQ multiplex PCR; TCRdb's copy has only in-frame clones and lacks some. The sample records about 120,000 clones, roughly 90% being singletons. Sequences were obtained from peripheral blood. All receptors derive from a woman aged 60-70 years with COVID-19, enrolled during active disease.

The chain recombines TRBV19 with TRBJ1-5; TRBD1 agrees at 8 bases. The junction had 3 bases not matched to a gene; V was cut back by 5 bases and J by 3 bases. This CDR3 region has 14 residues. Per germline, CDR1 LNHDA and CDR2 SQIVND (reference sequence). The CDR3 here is CASSRTGTNQPQHF. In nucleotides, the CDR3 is TGTGCCAGTAGTCGGACAGGGACCAATCAGCCCCAGCATTTT.

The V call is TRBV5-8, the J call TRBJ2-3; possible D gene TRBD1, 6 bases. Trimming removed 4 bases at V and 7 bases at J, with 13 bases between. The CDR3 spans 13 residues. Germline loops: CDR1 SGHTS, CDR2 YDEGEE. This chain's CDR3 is CASSRTGQYTQYF. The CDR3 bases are TGTGCCAGCAGCCGGACGGGACAATATACGCAGTATTTT.

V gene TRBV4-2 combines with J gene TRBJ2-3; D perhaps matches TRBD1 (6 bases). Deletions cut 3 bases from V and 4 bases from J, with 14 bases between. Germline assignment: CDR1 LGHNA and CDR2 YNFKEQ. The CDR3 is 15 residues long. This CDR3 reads CASSQKDSSADTQYF. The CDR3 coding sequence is TGTGCCAGCAGCCAGAAGGACAGCTCGGCAGATACGCAGTATTTT.

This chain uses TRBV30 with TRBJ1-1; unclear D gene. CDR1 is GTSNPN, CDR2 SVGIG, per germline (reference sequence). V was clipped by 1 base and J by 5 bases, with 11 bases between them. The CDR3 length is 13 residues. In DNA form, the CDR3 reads TGTGCCTGGAGTGGAGATAGAGGAACTGAAGCTTTCTTT. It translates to CAWSGDRGTEAFF.

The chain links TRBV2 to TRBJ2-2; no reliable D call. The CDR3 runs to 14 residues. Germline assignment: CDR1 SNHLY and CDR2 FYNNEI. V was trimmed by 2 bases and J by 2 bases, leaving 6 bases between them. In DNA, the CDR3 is TGTGCCAGCAGTGAATTCCAAAACACCGGGGAGCTGTTTTTT. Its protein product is CASSEFQNTGELFF.

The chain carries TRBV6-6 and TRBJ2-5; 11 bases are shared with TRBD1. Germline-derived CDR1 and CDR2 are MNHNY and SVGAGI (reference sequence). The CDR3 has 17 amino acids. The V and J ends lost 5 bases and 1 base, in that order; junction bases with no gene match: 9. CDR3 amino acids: CASSLMLGQGVQETQYF. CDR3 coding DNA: TGTGCCAGCAGTCTTATGCTGGGACAGGGGGTCCAAGAGACCCAGTACTTC.

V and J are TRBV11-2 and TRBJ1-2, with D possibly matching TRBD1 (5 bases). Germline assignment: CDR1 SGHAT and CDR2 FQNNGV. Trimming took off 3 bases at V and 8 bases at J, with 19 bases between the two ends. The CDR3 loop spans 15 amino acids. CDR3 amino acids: CASSFRRGSPVGYTF. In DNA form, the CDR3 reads TGTGCCAGCAGCTTCCGAAGGGGCAGTCCGGTAGGCTACACCTTC.

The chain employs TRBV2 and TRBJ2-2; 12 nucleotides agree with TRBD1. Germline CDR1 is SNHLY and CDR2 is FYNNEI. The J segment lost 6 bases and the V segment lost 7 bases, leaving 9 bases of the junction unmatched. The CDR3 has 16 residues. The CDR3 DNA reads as TGTGCCAGCACTTGGGACAGGGGGCAAGCGGCCGGGGAGCTGTTTTTT. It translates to CASTWDRGQAAGELFF.

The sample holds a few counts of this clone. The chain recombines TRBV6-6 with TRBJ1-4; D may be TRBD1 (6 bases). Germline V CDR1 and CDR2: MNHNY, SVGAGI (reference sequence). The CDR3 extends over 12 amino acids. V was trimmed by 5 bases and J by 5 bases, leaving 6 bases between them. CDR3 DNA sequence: TGTGCCAGCAGTCAGGGGAATGAAAAACTGTTTTTT. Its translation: CASSQGNEKLFF.